Below are 8 T cell receptor beta chains sequenced from a single sample in a study of blood T cell repertoires in COVID-19 (dated by TCRdb to the early 2020s). Receptors were amplified or captured by the immunoSEQ multiplex PCR assay. TCRdb retrieved this table from immuneACCESS and kept in-frame rearrangements only. Not all clones are present; in checked studies, unresolved V genes account for under half, and no reason is known for the remainder. Recorded for this sample are 150,000 or so clones; 85% to 90% of them occurred a single time. The ten largest make up over 10% of the sample. The sample was peripheral blood. Every receptor here comes from a man aged 18 to 30 with COVID-19, enrolled during active disease.

The chain links TRBV27 to TRBJ2-7, with D possibly matching TRBD1 (6 bases). With 5 bases removed from V and 2 bases from J, the gap between germline ends came to 16 bases. From germline, CDR1 is MNHEY and CDR2 SMNVEV (reference sequence). This CDR3 is 15 amino acids long. Written as DNA, the CDR3 is TGTGCCAGCAGTCCCTACACCGGGACAACCTACGAGCAGTACTTC. Encoded protein: CASSPYTGTTYEQYF.

This clone was seen once. This chain links TRBV28 with TRBJ2-2; a weak D match, TRBD2 (5 bases). The V gene lost 3 bases and the J gene lost 0 bases, with 14 bases spanning the gap. The CDR3 is 17 amino acids. Germline CDR1 and CDR2: MDHEN and SYDVKM. CDR3 sequence reads: CASSLRFAGSNTGELFF. CDR3 DNA sequence: TGTGCCAGCAGTTTGCGGTTCGCGGGTTCGAACACCGGGGAGCTGTTTTTT.

The chain recombines TRBV9 with TRBJ2-3; TRBD2 aligns across 9 bases. Germline V gives CDR1 SGDLS, CDR2 YYNGEE. With 0 bases clipped from V and 1 base from J, the junction kept 3 bases outside the gene matches. This CDR3 is built from 16 residues. The DNA of the CDR3 is TGTGCCAGCAGCGTAGGTGGCGGGAGGGGCACAGATACGCAGTATTTT. Translation gives CASSVGGGRGTDTQYF.

This sequence joins TRBV20-1 and TRBJ2-1, with D unresolved. V was trimmed by 3 bases and J by 15 bases, leaving 6 bases between them. This CDR3 contains 8 residues. CDR1 DFQATT and CDR2 SNEGSKA come from the germline V gene (reference sequence). The CDR3 nucleotides are TGCAGTGCTAGTCCCCGGTTCTTC. It is translated as CSASPRFF.

This CDR3 reads CASSLGLAVMGDEQFF. The CDR3 nucleotides are TGCGCCAGCAGCTTGGGACTAGCGGTTATGGGGGATGAGCAGTTCTTC. This sequence joins TRBV5-1 and TRBJ2-1, with 9 positions matching TRBD2. After removal of 0 bases from V and 8 bases from J, the junction contained 9 bases not matched to a gene. CDR1 SGHRS and CDR2 YFSETQ come from the germline V gene. CDR3 size: 16 residues.

This clone has just one count. The junction does not match germline at one end; this may be a read error. In DNA form, the CDR3 reads TGTGCCAGCAGAACCGGGACAGGGCGCGAAAAACTGCTTTTT. Its translation is CASRTGTGREKLLF. The chain couples TRBV6-5 to TRBJ1-4; 9 positions agree with TRBD1. CDR1 MNHEY and CDR2 SVGAGI come from the germline V gene. This CDR3 is 14 amino acids long.

This clone appeared once. The chain employs TRBV5-4 and TRBJ2-7, with D perhaps matching TRBD1 (6 bases). Trimming left V 5 bases short and J 0 bases short, with 24 bases between. Germline V gives CDR1 SGHNT, CDR2 YYREEE (reference sequence). This CDR3 comprises 18 residues. CDR3 bases: TGTGCCAGCAGTATCAGTCATTCCGGGACACCTAGCTCCTACGAGCAGTACTTC. This encodes CASSISHSGTPSSYEQYF.

This sequence joins TRBV28 and TRBJ2-7, with 9 bases aligning to TRBD1. Trimming at V came to 3 bases and at J to 13 bases, leaving 10 bases not matched to a gene. The CDR3 runs 13 residues. Germline loops: CDR1 MDHEN, CDR2 SYDVKM. In DNA form, the CDR3 reads TGTGCCAGCAGTTTGAGGGACAGGGACTACGGATACTTC. Its protein product is CASSLRDRDYGYF.